The entry below gives a single T cell receptor (beta chain) sequence along with its context. The sample originates from a study of blood T cell repertoires in COVID-19. The CDR3 runs to 15 residues. Germline V gene sequence: CDR1 GTSNPN, CDR2 SVGIG (reference sequence). The V and J ends lost 0 bases and 5 bases respectively, with 16 bases between them. Clones were read by immunoSEQ multiplex PCR, and TCRdb kept only the in-frame ones, dropping some. The top ten hold nearly 0.55% of the sample, which has under 200,000 clones, more than 85% seen once. Source material: peripheral blood. This chain connects TRBV30 to TRBJ1-1; the D is unclear. The sequence was obtained from a man aged 50 to 60 with acute or convalescent COVID-19. CDR3 region: CAWSVPYGSETEAFF. For the CDR3, the DNA is TGTGCCTGGAGTGTACCCTACGGGTCGGAGACTGAAGCTTTCTTT.